A single T cell receptor beta chain is shown here with its context. The sample is drawn from a study of radiation and T cells in renal cell carcinoma. Only in-frame clones appear in the TCRdb table, and some are missing; sequencing was by immunoSEQ multiplex PCR. Among about 130,000 clones, approximately 91% were seen once, and the ten largest hold around 12%. As to time point: baseline pretreatment blood. Treatment indicated: 15 Gy SBRT to primary tumor, nephrectomy 4 weeks later. CDR1 is LNHDA, CDR2 SQIVND, per germline (reference sequence). The CDR3 spans 11 residues. The V end lost 5 bases, the J end lost 4 bases, and 2 bases lay between the germline ends.

This sequence originates from a woman between 45 and 65 years old with renal cell carcinoma. The chain recombines TRBV19 with TRBJ2-2; no clear D gene. This sample comprised blood, obtained from a patient whose treatment included radiotherapy and nephrectomy. The CDR3 sequence is CASSSTGELFF. The CDR3 DNA follows: TGTGCCAGTAGTTCCACCGGGGAGCTGTTTTTT.